A single TCR beta chain is shown here with its context. Some clones are missing from TCRdb's copy, which holds only in-frame ones; the method was immunoSEQ multiplex PCR. The sample yields around 620,000 clones, around 95% seen once. CD45RO-negative cells were positively selected for CCR7, leaving out terminally differentiated effector memory CD45RA+ cells. The V and J ends lost 0 bases and 7 bases respectively, with 16 bases between them. The CDR3 is 16 amino acids. CDR1 is MGHRA, CDR2 YSYEKL, per germline. These data originate in a study of shared clonotypes between healthy human individuals. The chain joins TRBV4-1 to TRBJ2-1; D might be TRBD2 (5 bases). This sequence was found in a woman in her twenties or thirties in good health. What was sequenced was naive CD8+ T cells sorted from blood. CDR3 coding DNA: TGCGCCAGCAGCCAAGATAACGGGATCCCCCCTAATGAGCAGTTCTTC. It codes for CASSQDNGIPPNEQFF.